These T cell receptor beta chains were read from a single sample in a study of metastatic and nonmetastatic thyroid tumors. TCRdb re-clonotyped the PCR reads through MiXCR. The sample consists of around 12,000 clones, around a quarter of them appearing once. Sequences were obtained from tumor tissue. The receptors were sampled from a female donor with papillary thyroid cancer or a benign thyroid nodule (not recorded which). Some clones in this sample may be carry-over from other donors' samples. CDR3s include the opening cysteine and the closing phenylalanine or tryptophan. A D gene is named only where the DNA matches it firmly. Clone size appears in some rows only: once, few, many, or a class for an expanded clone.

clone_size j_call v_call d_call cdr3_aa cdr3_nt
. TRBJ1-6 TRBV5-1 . CASSKKLTGGGDSPLHF TGCGCCAGCAGTAAGAAGCTGACAGGCGGGGGGGATTCACCCCTCCACTTT
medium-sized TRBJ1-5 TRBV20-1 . CSAVDEGDQPQHF TGCAGTGCGGTTGATGAAGGGGACCAGCCCCAGCATTTT
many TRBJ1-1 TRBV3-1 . CASSLTRTVEAFF TGTGCCAGCAGCCTTACGCGTACCGTAGAAGCTTTCTTT
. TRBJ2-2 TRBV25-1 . CASSAGELFF TGTGCCAGCAGTGCCGGGGAGCTGTTTTTT
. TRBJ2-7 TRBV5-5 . CASSSWGDFGEQYF TGTGCCAGCAGCTCATGGGGGGATTTTGGCGAGCAGTACTTC
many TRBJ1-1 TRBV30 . CAWSVLGEAFF TGTGCCTGGAGTGTACTGGGTGAAGCTTTCTTT
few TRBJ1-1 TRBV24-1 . CATARLTGKNTEAFF TGTGCCACCGCCCGATTGACAGGAAAGAACACTGAAGCTTTCTTT
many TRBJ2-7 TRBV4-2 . CASSQVDLGGYEQYF TGTGCCAGCAGCCAAGTCGACTTGGGGGGCTACGAGCAGTACTTC
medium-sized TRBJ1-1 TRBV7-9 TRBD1 CASSLDRHTEAFF TGTGCCAGCAGCTTGGACAGGCACACTGAAGCTTTCTTT
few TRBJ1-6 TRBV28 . CASSLLGDSPLHF TGTGCCAGCAGTTTACTGGGAGATTCACCCCTCCACTTT
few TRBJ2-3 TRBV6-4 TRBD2 CASSDSSGGTDTQYF TGTGCCAGCAGTGACTCTAGCGGGGGCACAGATACGCAGTATTTT
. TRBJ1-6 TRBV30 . CAWGGDSPLHF TGTGCCTGGGGAGGGGATTCACCCCTCCACTTT
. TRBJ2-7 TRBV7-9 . CASSSGTAPYEQYF TGTGCCAGCAGCTCGGGGACCGCCCCGTACGAGCAGTACTTC
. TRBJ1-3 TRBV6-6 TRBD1 CASSYGDRAVGTIYF TGTGCCAGCAGTTACGGGGACAGGGCGGTTGGCACCATATATTTT
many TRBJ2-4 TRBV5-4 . CASSPGEVNLAKNIQYF TGTGCCAGCAGTCCGGGAGAGGTCAATTTAGCCAAAAACATTCAGTACTTC
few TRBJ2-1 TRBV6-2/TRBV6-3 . CASSPGPGAKSSYNEQFF TGTGCCAGCAGCCCGGGGCCAGGGGCTAAGAGCTCCTACAATGAGCAGTTCTTC
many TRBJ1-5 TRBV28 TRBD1 CASRLQGGDQPQHF TGTGCCAGCAGGCTACAGGGGGGCGATCAGCCCCAGCATTTT
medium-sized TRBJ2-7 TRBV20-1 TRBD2 CSARGPHGGYEQYF TGCAGTGCTAGAGGCCCTCACGGGGGGTACGAGCAGTACTTC
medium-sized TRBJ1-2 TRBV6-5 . CASSYAAQYGYTF TGTGCCAGCAGTTACGCCGCGCAGTATGGCTACACCTTC
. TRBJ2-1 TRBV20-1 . CSAREVVRGDNEQFF TGCAGTGCTAGAGAGGTGGTAAGAGGGGACAATGAGCAGTTCTTC
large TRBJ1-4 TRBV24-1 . CATSDNQGNEKLFF TGTGCCACCAGTGATAACCAGGGAAATGAAAAACTGTTTTTT
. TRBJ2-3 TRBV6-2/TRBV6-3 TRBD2 CASSGLENVNTQYF TGTGCCAGCAGCGGACTAGAAAACGTAAATACGCAGTATTTT
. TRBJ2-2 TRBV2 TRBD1 CASSGLQGAAGELFF TGTGCCAGCAGTGGATTACAGGGGGCCGCCGGGGAGCTGTTTTTT
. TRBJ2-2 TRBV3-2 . CASSPGTELTSGTGTGELFF TGTGCCAGCAGCCCCGGGACTGAACTGACTAGCGGGACAGGGACCGGGGAGCTGTTTTTT
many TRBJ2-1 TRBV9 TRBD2 CASSVGTSSDEQFF TGTGCCAGCAGCGTAGGGACTAGTAGCGATGAGCAGTTCTTC
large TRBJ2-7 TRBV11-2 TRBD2 CASSPIAGGGEQYF TGTGCCAGCAGCCCGATAGCGGGAGGGGGCGAGCAGTACTTC
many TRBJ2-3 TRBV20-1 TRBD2 CSPCRDGRGSDTQYF TGCAGTCCCTGTCGGGACGGGAGGGGGTCAGATACGCAGTATTTT
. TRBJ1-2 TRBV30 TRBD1 CAWSNLQGVYGYTF TGTGCCTGGAGTAACCTTCAGGGGGTCTATGGCTACACCTTC
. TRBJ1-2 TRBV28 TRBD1 CASSSGQGVGGYTF TGTGCCAGCAGCAGCGGACAGGGGGTCGGTGGCTACACCTTC
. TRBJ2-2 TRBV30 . CACQRGNTGELFF TGTGCCTGCCAACGAGGGAACACCGGGGAGCTGTTTTTT
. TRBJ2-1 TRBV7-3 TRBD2 CASSLRGLAGTTSANEQFF TGTGCCAGCAGCTTAAGGGGACTAGCGGGAACCACCTCGGCAAATGAGCAGTTCTTC
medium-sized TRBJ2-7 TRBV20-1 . CSATVQGYEQYF TGCAGTGCTACGGTACAGGGCTACGAGCAGTACTTC
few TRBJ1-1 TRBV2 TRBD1 CASSDHSGTGLEAFF TGTGCCAGCAGTGATCATTCTGGGACAGGGCTTGAAGCTTTCTTT
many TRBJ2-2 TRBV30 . CAWRVGGANTGELFF TGTGCCTGGAGGGTGGGGGGAGCGAACACCGGGGAGCTGTTTTTT
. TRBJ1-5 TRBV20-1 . CSARLEEGQPQHF TGCAGTGCTAGGCTGGAGGAAGGTCAGCCCCAGCATTTT
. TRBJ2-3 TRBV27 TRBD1 CASCFRGLGSDTQYF TGTGCCAGCTGTTTCAGGGGGCTGGGATCAGATACGCAGTATTTT
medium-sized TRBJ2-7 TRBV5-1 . CASSYAGTSYEQYF TGCGCCAGCAGCTATGCCGGGACTTCCTACGAGCAGTACTTC
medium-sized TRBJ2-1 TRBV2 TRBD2 CASSRSGLGNNEQFF TGTGCCAGCAGCAGGTCGGGACTAGGAAACAATGAGCAGTTCTTC
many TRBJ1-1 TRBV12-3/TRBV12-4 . CASSFRGGEAFF TGTGCCAGCAGTTTTAGGGGGGGTGAAGCTTTCTTT
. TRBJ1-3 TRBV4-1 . CASSQEDRIGNTIYF TGCGCCAGCAGCCAAGAAGACAGAATAGGAAACACCATATATTTT
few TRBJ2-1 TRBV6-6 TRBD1 CASSYSAGGGEQFF TGTGCCAGCAGTTACTCGGCAGGGGGTGGTGAGCAGTTCTTC
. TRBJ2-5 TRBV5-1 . CASSLYGRVVETQYF TGCGCCAGCAGCTTGTACGGCAGGGTGGTCGAGACCCAGTACTTC
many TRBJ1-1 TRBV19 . CASSYGGRGAFF TGTGCCAGTAGTTACGGGGGCAGGGGAGCTTTCTTT
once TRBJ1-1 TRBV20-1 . CSASTGRVTEAFF TGCAGTGCTAGTACAGGGAGGGTAACTGAAGCTTTCTTT
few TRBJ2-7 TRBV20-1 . CSARIPRGDEQYF TGCAGTGCTAGAATCCCCAGGGGGGACGAGCAGTACTTC
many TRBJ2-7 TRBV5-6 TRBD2 CASSGRGARTYEQYF TGTGCCAGCAGCGGGAGGGGAGCGAGGACCTACGAGCAGTACTTC
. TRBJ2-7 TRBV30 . CAWMSTVLGEQYF TGTGCCTGGATGAGCACGGTTTTGGGGGAGCAGTACTTC
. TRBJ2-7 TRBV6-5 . CASSYLDSHYEQYF TGTGCCAGCAGTTACCTAGACAGCCACTACGAGCAGTACTTC